These 9 T cell receptor beta chains were all obtained from the same sample, sequenced in a study of CD8 T cells in Susac syndrome. The RNA input was roughly 0.45 to 1 ug, and it was reverse transcribed with random hexamers. MiXCR was run by TCRdb on the immunoSEQ multiplex PCR reads, yielding one entry per CDR3 protein. The sample records more than 150,000 distinct CDR3 sequences, 95% being singletons. Sequences were obtained from CD8+ T cells from PBMCs. The receptor source for this set is a human donor with Susac syndrome.

V gene TRBV27 combines with J gene TRBJ1-1; D is ambiguous. CDR1 is MNHEY and CDR2 is SMNVEV in the germline V gene (reference sequence). The CDR3 loop spans 13 amino acids. Trimming cost V 6 bases and J 7 bases, with 15 bases left between them. The CDR3 loop is CASRERASVEAFF. In nucleotides, the CDR3 is TGTGCCAGCAGGGAAAGGGCTTCAGTTGAAGCTTTCTTT.

The rearrangement uses TRBV5-1 and TRBJ2-3, with D possibly being TRBD2 (6 bases). The CDR3 is 15 residues long. V was pared by 1 base and J by 5 bases, with 14 bases between. Per germline, CDR1 SGHRS and CDR2 YFSETQ. DNA of the CDR3: TGCGCCAGCAGCTTGAGTGGCGGGATAATAGATACGCAGTATTTT. It encodes CASSLSGGIIDTQYF.

The chain is built from TRBV7-9 and TRBJ1-3; no clear D. CDR1 SEHNR and CDR2 FQNEAQ come from the germline V gene (reference sequence). The CDR3 consists of 11 residues. V was shortened by 5 bases and J by 7 bases, with 6 bases between the two germline ends. The CDR3 here is CASSPGNTIYF. As DNA, the CDR3 is TGTGCCAGCAGCCCCGGGAACACCATATATTTT.

This clonotype appeared once. V usage is TRBV20-1 and J usage is TRBJ1-2; 10 bases agree with TRBD1. The CDR3 loop spans 14 amino acids. V lost 3 bases, J lost 4 bases, and 5 bases stayed unmatched. Per germline, CDR1 DFQATT and CDR2 SNEGSKA (reference sequence). The CDR3 region has the DNA TGCAGTGCTAGCGACAGGGGGCAAAGCTATGGCTACACCTTC. Protein: CSASDRGQSYGYTF.

The CDR3 sequence: CSPRTATTSTDTQYF. The CDR3 bases are TGCAGTCCCCGGACAGCGACTACTAGCACAGATACGCAGTATTTT. The rearrangement joins TRBV20-1 to TRBJ2-3; maybe TRBD1 (6 bases). The length of the CDR3 is 15 residues. Trimming removed 8 bases at V and 0 bases at J, with 18 bases between. Per the germline V gene, CDR1 is DFQATT and CDR2 is SNEGSKA (reference sequence).

CDR3 in amino acids: CAWKERGGTNLNTGELFF. The CDR3 DNA reads TGTGCCTGGAAAGAGCGGGGGGGTACTAATCTAAACACCGGGGAGCTGTTTTTT. V is TRBV30 and J is TRBJ2-2; 10 bases align to TRBD2. This CDR3 is 18 amino acids long. V trimming: 4 bases; J trimming: 2 bases; junction bases outside the gene matches: 13. The germline V gene encodes CDR1 GTSNPN and CDR2 SVGIG (reference sequence). The full variable domain, in which reference TRBV30 and TRBJ2-2 provide the parts outside the CDR3, is SQTIHQWPATLVQPVGSPLSLECTVEGTSNPNLYWYRQAAGRGLQLLFYSVGIGQISSEVPQNLSASRPQDRQFILSSKKLLLSDSGFYLCAWKERGGTNLNTGELFFGEGSRLTVL.

The V and J genes are TRBV20-1 and TRBJ2-1; D is unclear. CDR3 size: 10 residues. V lost 4 bases to trimming and J lost 5 bases, with 3 bases between them. Germline-derived CDR1 and CDR2 are DFQATT and SNEGSKA (reference sequence). In DNA, the CDR3 is TGCAGTGCTATCGACAATGAGCAGTTCTTC. Translating gives CSAIDNEQFF.

This chain links TRBV30 with TRBJ2-5; 8 nucleotides align to TRBD2. V was clipped by 4 bases and J by 2 bases; unmatched bases: 6. CDR3 length equals 14 residues. Germline V lookup: CDR1 GTSNPN, CDR2 SVGIG (reference sequence). The CDR3 protein is CAWNSAGGQETQYF. The DNA of the CDR3 is TGTGCCTGGAATTCGGCGGGGGGTCAAGAGACCCAGTACTTC. The full variable domain, with the rest looked up from reference TRBV30 and TRBJ2-5, is SQTIHQWPATLVQPVGSPLSLECTVEGTSNPNLYWYRQAAGRGLQLLFYSVGIGQISSEVPQNLSASRPQDRQFILSSKKLLLSDSGFYLCAWNSAGGQETQYFGPGTRLLVL.

V usage is TRBV3-1 and J usage is TRBJ1-2, with 7 positions matching TRBD1. Germline CDR1 is LGHDT and CDR2 is YNNKEL (reference sequence). J gave up 5 bases and V 3 bases, and 12 bases lay outside the gene matches. The CDR3 extends over 16 amino acids. DNA of the CDR3: TGTGCCAGCAGCCAGACATTCGACAGGGCTGAATATGGCTACACCTTC. This encodes CASSQTFDRAEYGYTF.